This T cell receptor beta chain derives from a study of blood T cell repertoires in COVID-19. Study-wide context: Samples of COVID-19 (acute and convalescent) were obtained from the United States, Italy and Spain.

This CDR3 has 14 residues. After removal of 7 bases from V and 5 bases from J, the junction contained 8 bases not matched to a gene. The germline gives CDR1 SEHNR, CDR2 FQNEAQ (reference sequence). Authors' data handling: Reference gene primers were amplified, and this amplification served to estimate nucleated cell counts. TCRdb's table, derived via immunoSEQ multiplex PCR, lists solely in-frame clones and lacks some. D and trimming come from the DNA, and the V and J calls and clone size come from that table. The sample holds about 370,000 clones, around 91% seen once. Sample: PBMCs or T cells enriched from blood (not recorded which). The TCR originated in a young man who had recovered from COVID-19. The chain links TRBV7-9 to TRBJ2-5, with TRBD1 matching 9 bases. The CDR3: CASIPGTGIETQYF. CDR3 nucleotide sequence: TGTGCCAGCATCCCAGGGACAGGGATCGAGACCCAGTACTTC.